This T cell receptor beta chain was found in a study of blood T cell repertoires in COVID-19. Overall study context: The United States, Italy and Spain provided the acute and convalescent COVID-19 samples. PBMCs, B-cell-depleted T cells, or T cells provided the cDNA or gDNA that made up the material.

Authors' processing steps: Reference gene primer amplification yielded estimated nucleated cell counts. Method: immunoSEQ multiplex PCR; TCRdb's copy keeps in-frame clones and lacks some. That table furnishes V, J and clone size, whereas the DNA furnished D and trimming. This table has approximately 150,000 clones, around three quarters appearing once. CDR1 and CDR2 (germline): SEHNR, FQNEAQ (reference sequence). The V end lost 1 base, the J end lost 9 bases, and 15 bases lay between the germline ends. The CDR3 runs to 14 residues. J is TRBJ2-5 and V is TRBV7-9; no reliable D call. The sequence was obtained from a man aged 50-60 years with active or convalescent COVID-19. Input material: peripheral blood. This CDR3 reads CASSLVRLPEAQYF. As DNA, the CDR3 is TGTGCCAGCAGCTTAGTAAGGCTACCCGAGGCCCAGTACTTC.